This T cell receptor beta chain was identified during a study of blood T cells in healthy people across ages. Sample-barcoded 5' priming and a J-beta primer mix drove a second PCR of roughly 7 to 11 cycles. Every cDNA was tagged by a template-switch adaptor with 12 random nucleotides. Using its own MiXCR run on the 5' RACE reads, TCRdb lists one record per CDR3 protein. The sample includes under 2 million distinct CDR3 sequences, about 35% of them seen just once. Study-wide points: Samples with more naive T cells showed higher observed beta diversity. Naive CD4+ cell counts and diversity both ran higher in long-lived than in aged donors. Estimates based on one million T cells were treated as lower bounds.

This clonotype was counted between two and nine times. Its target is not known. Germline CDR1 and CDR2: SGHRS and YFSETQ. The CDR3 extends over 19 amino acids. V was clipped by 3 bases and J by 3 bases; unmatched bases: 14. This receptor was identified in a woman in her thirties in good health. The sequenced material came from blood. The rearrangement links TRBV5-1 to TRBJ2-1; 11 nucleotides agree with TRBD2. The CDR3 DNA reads TGCGCCAGCAGCTGGCTGCCTAGCGGGGGGCTACTGGACTACAATGAGCAGTTCTTC. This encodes CASSWLPSGGLLDYNEQFF.